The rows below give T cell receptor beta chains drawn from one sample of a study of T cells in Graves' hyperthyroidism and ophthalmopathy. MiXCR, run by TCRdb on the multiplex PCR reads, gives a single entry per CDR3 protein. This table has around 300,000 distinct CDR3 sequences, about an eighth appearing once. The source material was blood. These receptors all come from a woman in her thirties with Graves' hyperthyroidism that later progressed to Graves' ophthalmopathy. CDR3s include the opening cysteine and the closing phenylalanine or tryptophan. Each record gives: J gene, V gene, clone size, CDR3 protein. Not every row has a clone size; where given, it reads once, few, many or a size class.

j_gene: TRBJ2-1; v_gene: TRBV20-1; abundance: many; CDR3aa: CSASSGTSGRGEQFF
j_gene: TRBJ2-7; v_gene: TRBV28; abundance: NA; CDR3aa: CASSALPGTSETYEQYF
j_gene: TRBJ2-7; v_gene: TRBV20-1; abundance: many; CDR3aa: CSARDHLTLTYEQYF
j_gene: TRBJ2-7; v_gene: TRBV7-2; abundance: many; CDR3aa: CASSLSGKDTYEQYF
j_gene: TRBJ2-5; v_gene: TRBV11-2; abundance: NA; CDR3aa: CASSFPGATQYF
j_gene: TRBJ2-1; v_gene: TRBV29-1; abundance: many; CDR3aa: CSAEQSSYNEQFF
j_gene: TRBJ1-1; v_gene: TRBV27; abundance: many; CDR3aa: CASRGLLGNFMNTEAFF
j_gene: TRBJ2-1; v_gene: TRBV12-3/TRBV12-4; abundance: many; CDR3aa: CASSHTGAYNEQFF
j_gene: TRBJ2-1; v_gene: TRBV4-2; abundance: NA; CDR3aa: CASSQEGDYNEQFF
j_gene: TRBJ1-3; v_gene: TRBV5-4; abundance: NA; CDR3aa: CASSLSGRTGNTIYF
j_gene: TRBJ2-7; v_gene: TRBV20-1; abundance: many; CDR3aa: CSARPIARSSYEQYF
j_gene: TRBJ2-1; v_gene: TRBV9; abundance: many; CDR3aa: CASSVGASGSHEQFF
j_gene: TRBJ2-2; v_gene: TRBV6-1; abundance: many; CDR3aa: CASSVLEGSGELFF
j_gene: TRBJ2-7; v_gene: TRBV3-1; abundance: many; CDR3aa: CASSQSPARHYEQYF
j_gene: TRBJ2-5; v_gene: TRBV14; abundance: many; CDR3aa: CASSQEWTSGGTQYF
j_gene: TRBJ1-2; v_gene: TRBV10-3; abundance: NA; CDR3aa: CATLGGFGYTF
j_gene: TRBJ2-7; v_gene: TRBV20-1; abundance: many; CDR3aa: CSASDKLYEQYF
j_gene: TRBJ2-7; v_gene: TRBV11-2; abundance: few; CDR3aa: CASNTPGDNYEQYF
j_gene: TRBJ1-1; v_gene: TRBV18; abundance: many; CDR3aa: CASSPRDLGAFF
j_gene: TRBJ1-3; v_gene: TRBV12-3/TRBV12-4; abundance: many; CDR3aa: CASRPRGTRSGNTIYF
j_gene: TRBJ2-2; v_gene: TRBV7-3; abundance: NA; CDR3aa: CASSLSGSSDTGELFF
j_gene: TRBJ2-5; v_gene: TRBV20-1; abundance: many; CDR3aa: CSASLGQGFVETQYF